There are many counts of the clone carrying this TCR beta chain. Its target is unknown. The sample originates from a study of early T cells in non-severe SARS-CoV-2 infection. About the study: The sequenced material was bulk RNA from unsorted whole blood, and its chains were unpaired. Findings and caveats of the study: Matching results from VDJdb favored anti-spike CD8 responses, leaving private and CD4 specificities undetected.

The CDR3 runs 14 residues. The germline CDR1 and CDR2 sequences are SGHRS and YFSETQ. Trimming removed 7 bases from V and 0 bases from J, with 13 bases in between. Unique molecular identifier tags were affixed to discrete cDNA molecules. TCRdb processed the 5' RACE reads anew with MiXCR; each CDR3 protein has one entry. Found here are 35,000 to 45,000 distinct CDR3 sequences, roughly 6% of them singletons; the top ten hold 12%. The receptor's source is an adult who was a healthcare worker with PCR-confirmed SARS-CoV-2 infection or an uninfected control (not recorded which). This rearrangement joins TRBV5-1 to TRBJ2-5, with a possible D match to TRBD1 (6 bases). Sequenced sample: whole blood. The CDR3 DNA sequence: TGCGCCAGCTCGTTCGGGACACACCAAGAGACCCAGTACTTC. It specifies CASSFGTHQETQYF.